This paragraph reports one TCR beta chain. Its antigen is unknown. Base qualities are not provided; no much larger clone lies one nucleotide away. Libraries were built with 5' RACE. Sequencer: NextSeq 500. The TCR library protocol attached unique molecular identifiers to individual cDNA molecules to correct for sequencing error and PCR bias. TCR alpha and beta chains were both sequenced, and the abundances of alpha and beta sequences in each sample were closely correlated with each other. Turning to the authors' computational methods: V gene, J gene and CDR3 annotation of TCR sequences was performed with Decombinator V4. TCRs were defined as expanded if a significant change between any two time points was detected under a Poisson model with p below 0.0001. Abundances of TCRs were expressed as counts per million after normalisation to the total number of TCRs sequenced in each sample. MAIT TCRs were defined by TRAV1-2 paired with TRAJ12, TRAJ20 or TRAJ33, and iNKT TCRs by TRAV10 paired with TRAJ18. VDJdb, accessed 1 November 2021, was searched for CMV, EBV and SARS-CoV-2 annotated TCRs, with TCRs annotated for multiple antigens excluded. TCRdb trimmed the raw reads at Q25, called clones with MiXCR and kept productive beta chains. Identical CDR3 proteins give one entry, which carries the most common genes and DNA. The V and J calls follow TCRdb's processing rather than the paper's. Within this sample are about 83,000 distinct CDR3 sequences, with 9% to 15% of them counted one time only. Clones ranked in the top ten supply approximately 7% of the sample.

The study was a case-control design nested within a healthcare worker cohort in London, UK, with weekly nasopharyngeal swab PCR tests and blood sampling. Healthcare workers were recruited during the week of the UK lockdown, between 23 and 31 March 2020, and followed weekly for up to roughly 15 weeks. The data are from a study of early T cells in non-severe SARS-CoV-2 infection (dated by TCRdb to the early 2020s). Notes on the research overall: TCR sequencing used bulk RNA from unsorted whole blood, so alpha and beta chains could not be paired. Overall results and qualifications from the work: VDJdb matching was skewed toward anti-spike CD8 responses and likely underestimated virus-specific expansions by missing private and CD4 specificities.

The CDR3 spans 13 residues, from the cysteine through the phenylalanine. CDR3 DNA only is kept here, 39 bases in frame from base 1. The germline ends are 13 bases apart after V is trimmed by 3 bases and J by 10 bases. Sequences LGHNA (CDR1) and YSLEER (CDR2) are obtained from the germline V gene. Input material: whole blood. The TCR comes from an adult who was a healthcare worker with PCR-confirmed SARS-CoV-2 infection or an uninfected control (not recorded which). The rearranged segments are TRBV4-3 and TRBJ2-1, and possibly TRBD2, on 6 matching bases. The CDR3 corresponds to CASSQDQGLEQFF. In nucleotide form, the sequence is TGCGCCAGCAGCCAGGACCAGGGACTGGAGCAGTTCTTC.